The T cell receptor beta chain under discussion was sequenced for a study of blood T cell repertoires in COVID-19. About the research overall: Donors in the United States, Italy and Spain gave samples during acute or convalescent COVID-19. T cells, B-cell-depleted T cells, or PBMCs provided the cDNA or gDNA that served as material.

J gave up 3 bases and V 6 bases, and 4 bases lay outside the gene matches. The V gene's germline CDR1 is ENHRY and CDR2 SYGVKD. The CDR3 is made up of 13 amino acids. Original processing notes: How many nucleated cells were present was estimated from reference gene primer amplification. The repertoire was sequenced with immunoSEQ multiplex PCR; TCRdb's copy has only in-frame clones and lacks some. That table is the source of V, J and clone size, and D and trimming were worked out from the DNA. The profile covers under 200,000 clones, with around four fifths appearing a single time and over 10% taken by the ten largest.

The TCR comes from a man in his 70s who had recovered from COVID-19. Sequencing was done on a sample of peripheral blood. This rearrangement joins TRBV10-3 to TRBJ1-2; TRBD1 aligns across 7 bases. The CDR3 bases are TGTGCCATCAGACGACAGGGCGACTATGGCTACACCTTC. This sequence encodes CAIRRQGDYGYTF.